This TCR beta chain was sequenced for a study of post-analysis software for immune sequencing data. Study-wide points: Diversity measured as normalized Chao1 was significantly lower in multiple sclerosis patients than in controls.

This clonotype was seen repeatedly, ten times or more. Its specificity is unknown. The V end lost 2 bases, the J end lost 9 bases, and 20 bases lay between the germline ends. Per germline, CDR1 SGHAT and CDR2 FQNNGV. CDR3 length: 16 residues. Unique molecular identifiers were built into the TCR beta cDNA libraries. TCRdb reanalysed the PCR reads using MiXCR and keeps one entry per CDR3 protein. The sample lists under 200,000 distinct CDR3 sequences, roughly 35% occurring once. The source was blood, collected after autologous hematopoietic stem cell transplantation. The chain uses TRBV11-2 and TRBJ2-1; tentative D call: TRBD2 (5 bases). The TCR sequence derives from a girl aged 5-17 years with multiple sclerosis. CDR3: CASSLNWESKDGEQFF. CDR3 nucleotides: TGTGCCAGCAGCTTAAATTGGGAGTCTAAAGATGGTGAGCAGTTCTTC.